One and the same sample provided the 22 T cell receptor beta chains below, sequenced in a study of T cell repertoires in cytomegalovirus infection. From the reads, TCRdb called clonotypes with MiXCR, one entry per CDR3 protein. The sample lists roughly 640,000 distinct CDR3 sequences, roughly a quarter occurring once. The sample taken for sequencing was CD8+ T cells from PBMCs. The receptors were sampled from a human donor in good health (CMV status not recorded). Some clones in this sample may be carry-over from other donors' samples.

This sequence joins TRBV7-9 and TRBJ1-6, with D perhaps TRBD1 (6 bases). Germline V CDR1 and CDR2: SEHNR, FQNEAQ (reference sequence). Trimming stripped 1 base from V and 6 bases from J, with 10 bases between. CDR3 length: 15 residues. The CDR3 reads CASSLVEGGNSPLHF. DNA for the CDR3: TGTGCCAGCAGCTTAGTGGAGGGGGGTAATTCACCCCTCCACTTT.

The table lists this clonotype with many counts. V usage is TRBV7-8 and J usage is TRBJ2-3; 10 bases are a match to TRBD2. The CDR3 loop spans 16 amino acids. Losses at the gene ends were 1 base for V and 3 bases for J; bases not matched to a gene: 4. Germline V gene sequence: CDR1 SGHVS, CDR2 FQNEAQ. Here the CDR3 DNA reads TGTGCCAGCAGCTTAGACCTAGCGGGGGCAACAGATACGCAGTATTTT. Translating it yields CASSLDLAGATDTQYF.

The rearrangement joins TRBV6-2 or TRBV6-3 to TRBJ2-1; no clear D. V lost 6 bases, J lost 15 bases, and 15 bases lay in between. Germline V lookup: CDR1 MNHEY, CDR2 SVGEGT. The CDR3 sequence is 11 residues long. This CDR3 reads CASRSSSRPFF. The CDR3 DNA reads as TGTGCCAGCAGATCCTCGTCCCGTCCGTTCTTC.

This CDR3 is CSVWEGGYNEQFF. The CDR3 DNA sequence: TGCAGCGTGTGGGAGGGGGGGTACAATGAGCAGTTCTTC. The rearrangement uses TRBV29-1 and TRBJ2-1, with a weak D call TRBD2 (7 bases). Per germline, CDR1 SQVTM and CDR2 ANQGSEA. The V gene lost 6 bases and the J gene lost 4 bases, with 13 bases spanning the gap. The CDR3 is 13 amino acids.

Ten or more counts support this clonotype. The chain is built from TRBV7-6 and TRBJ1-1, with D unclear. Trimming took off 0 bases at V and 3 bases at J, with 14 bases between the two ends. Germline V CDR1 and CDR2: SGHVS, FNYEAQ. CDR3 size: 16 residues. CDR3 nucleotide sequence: TGTGCCAGCAGCTTAGCGCCGGAGGTTATGGACACTGAAGCTTTCTTT. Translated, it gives CASSLAPEVMDTEAFF.

This chain's CDR3 is CSASGRGPVNEQFF. DNA of the CDR3: TGCAGTGCTAGTGGGAGGGGGCCTGTGAATGAGCAGTTCTTC. The V call is TRBV20-1, the J call TRBJ2-1, with D tentatively TRBD1 or TRBD2 (7 bases each). Germline lookup yields CDR1 DFQATT and CDR2 SNEGSKA (reference sequence). V was shortened by 3 bases and J by 7 bases, with 16 bases between the two germline ends. The CDR3 consists of 14 residues.

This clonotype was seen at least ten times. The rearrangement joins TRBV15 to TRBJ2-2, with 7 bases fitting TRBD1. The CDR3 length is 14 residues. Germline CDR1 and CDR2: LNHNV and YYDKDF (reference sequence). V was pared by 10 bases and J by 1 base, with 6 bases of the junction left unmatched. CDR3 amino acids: CAIPGQRNTGELFF. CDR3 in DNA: TGTGCCATCCCGGGACAGAGGAACACCGGGGAGCTGTTTTTT.

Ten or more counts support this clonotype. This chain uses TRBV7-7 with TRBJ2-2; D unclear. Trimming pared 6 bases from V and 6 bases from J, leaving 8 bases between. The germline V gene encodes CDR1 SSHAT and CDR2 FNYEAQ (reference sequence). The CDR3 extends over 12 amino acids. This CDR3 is CASSPTPGELFF. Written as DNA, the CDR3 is TGTGCCAGCAGTCCCACCCCCGGGGAGCTGTTTTTT.

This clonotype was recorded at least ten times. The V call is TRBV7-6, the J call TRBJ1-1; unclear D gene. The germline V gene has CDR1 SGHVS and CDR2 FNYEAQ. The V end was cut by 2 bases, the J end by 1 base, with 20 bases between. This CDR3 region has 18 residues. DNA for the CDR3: TGTGCCAGCAGCTTACGAGTTGTGGATGGGAGCCCGAACACTGAAGCTTTCTTT. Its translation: CASSLRVVDGSPNTEAFF.

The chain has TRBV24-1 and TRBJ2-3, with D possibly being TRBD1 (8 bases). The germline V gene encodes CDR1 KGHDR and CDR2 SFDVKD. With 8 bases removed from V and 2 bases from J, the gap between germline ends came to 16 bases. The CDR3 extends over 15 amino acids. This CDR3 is CATTGGQGDTDTQYF. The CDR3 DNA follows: TGTGCCACCACGGGAGGACAGGGTGACACAGATACGCAGTATTTT.

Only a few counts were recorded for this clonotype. The CDR3 DNA is TGCGCCAGCAGTCAAGTAGCGGGGGAGAGCTCCTACGAGCAGTACGTC. This encodes CASSQVAGESSYEQYV. The chain couples TRBV23-1 to TRBJ2-7, with 9 bases that match TRBD2. TRBV23-1 is filed as an ORF, its function uncertain. V lost 2 bases and J lost 0; bases outside the gene matches: 5. The CDR3 contains 16 residues.

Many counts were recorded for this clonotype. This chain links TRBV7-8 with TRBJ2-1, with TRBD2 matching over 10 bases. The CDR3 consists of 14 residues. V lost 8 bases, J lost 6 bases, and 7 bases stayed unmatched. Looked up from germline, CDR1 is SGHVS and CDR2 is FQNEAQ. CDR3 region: CASDRWTSGNEQFF. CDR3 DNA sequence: TGTGCCAGCGACCGTTGGACTAGCGGCAATGAGCAGTTCTTC.

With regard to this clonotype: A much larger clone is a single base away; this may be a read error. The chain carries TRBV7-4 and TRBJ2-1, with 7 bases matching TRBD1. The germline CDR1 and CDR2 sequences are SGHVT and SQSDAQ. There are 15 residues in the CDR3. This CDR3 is CTSSPTDRLYNEQFF. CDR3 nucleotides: TGTACCAGCAGCCCGACGGACAGGTTATACAATGAGCAGTTCTTC.

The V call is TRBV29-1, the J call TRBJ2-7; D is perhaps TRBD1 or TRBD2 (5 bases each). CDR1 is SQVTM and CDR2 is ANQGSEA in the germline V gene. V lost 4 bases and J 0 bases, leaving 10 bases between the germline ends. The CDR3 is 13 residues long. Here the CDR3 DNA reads TGCAGCGTTGCGGGGCCCGACTCCTACGAGCAGTACTTC. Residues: CSVAGPDSYEQYF.

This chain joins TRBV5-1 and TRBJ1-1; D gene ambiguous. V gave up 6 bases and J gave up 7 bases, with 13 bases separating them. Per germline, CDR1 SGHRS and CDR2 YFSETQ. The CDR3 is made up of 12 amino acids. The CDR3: CASNTAGNEAFF. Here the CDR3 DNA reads TGCGCCAGCAACACGGCCGGCAATGAAGCTTTCTTT.

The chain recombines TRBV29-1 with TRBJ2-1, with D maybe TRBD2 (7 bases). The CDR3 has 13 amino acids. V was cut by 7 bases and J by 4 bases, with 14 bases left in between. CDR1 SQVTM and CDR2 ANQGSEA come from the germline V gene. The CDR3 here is CSGGGGEYNEQFF. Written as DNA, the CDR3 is TGCAGCGGGGGGGGCGGGGAATACAATGAGCAGTTCTTC.

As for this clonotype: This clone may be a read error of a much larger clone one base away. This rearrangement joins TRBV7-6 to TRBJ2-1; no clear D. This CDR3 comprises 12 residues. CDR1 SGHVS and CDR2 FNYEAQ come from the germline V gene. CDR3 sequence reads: CASSLGREEQSF. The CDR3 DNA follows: TGTGCCAGCAGCTTAGGCAGAGAAGAGCAGTCCTTC.

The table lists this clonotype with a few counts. The CDR3 DNA sequence: TGCAGCCCAGGGGGGGAGGGAAGGTTGAGCTATGGCTACACCTTC. Translation: CSPGGEGRLSYGYTF. This chain uses TRBV29-1 with TRBJ1-2; 7 nucleotides match TRBD1. Germline lookup yields CDR1 SQVTM and CDR2 ANQGSEA. This CDR3 has 15 amino acids. With 8 bases clipped from V and 4 bases from J, the junction kept 16 bases outside the gene matches.

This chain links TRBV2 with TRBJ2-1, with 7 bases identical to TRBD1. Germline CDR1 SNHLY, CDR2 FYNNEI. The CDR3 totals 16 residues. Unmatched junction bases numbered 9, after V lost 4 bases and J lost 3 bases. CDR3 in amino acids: CASSGRTGSFYNEQFF. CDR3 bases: TGTGCCAGCAGTGGCCGGACAGGTTCTTTCTACAATGAGCAGTTCTTC.

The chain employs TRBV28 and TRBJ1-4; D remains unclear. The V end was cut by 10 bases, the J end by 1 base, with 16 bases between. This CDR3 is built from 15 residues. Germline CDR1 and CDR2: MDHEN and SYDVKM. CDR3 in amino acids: CAIQMADLTNEKLFF. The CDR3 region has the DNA TGTGCCATCCAAATGGCAGACTTAACTAATGAAAAACTGTTTTTT.

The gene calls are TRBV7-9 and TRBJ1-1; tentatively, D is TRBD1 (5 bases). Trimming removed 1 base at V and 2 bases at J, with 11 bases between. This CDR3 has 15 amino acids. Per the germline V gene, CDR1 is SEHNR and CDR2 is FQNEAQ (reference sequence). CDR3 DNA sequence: TGTGCCAGCAGCTTAGTAGAAGGGGTCAACACTGAAGCTTTCTTT. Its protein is CASSLVEGVNTEAFF.

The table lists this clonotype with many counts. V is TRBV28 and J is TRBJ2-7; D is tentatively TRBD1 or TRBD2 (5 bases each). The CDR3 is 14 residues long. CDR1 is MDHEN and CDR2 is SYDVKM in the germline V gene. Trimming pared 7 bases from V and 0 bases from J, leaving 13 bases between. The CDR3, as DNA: TGTGCCAGCATGCCGGGGCAGAGCTCCTACGAGCAGTACGTC. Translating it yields CASMPGQSSYEQYV.